These 2 T cell receptor beta chains were sequenced from one sample in a study of T cell changes during pregnancy in multiple sclerosis. The repertoire was sequenced with immunoSEQ multiplex PCR; TCRdb's copy has only in-frame clones and lacks some. The sample contains about 22,000 clones, 91% of which appear only once. Source: CD4+ T cells from peripheral blood mononuclear cells, taken in the third trimester of pregnancy. All receptors come from a female donor in good health, enrolled as a control in a pregnancy study.

The genes are TRBV4-2 and TRBJ2-3; 9 positions match TRBD2. The junction had 16 bases not matched to a gene; V was cut back by 9 bases and J by 6 bases. CDR3 length: 16 amino acids. Germline V gene lookup returns CDR1 LGHNA and CDR2 YNFKEQ. This CDR3 reads CASGAVGLARSDTQYF. The CDR3 bases are TGTGCCAGTGGGGCAGTGGGACTAGCCCGGTCCGATACGCAGTATTTT.

J is TRBJ2-7 and V is TRBV19; 12 nucleotides agree with TRBD2. Germline CDR1 and CDR2: LNHDA and SQIVND (reference sequence). J was trimmed by 3 bases and V by 6 bases; bases with no gene match: 9. CDR3 size: 16 residues. The DNA of the CDR3 is TGTGCCAGTAGCCAACTAGCGGGAGGTCCCGTCTACGAGCAGTACTTC. This sequence encodes CASSQLAGGPVYEQYF.